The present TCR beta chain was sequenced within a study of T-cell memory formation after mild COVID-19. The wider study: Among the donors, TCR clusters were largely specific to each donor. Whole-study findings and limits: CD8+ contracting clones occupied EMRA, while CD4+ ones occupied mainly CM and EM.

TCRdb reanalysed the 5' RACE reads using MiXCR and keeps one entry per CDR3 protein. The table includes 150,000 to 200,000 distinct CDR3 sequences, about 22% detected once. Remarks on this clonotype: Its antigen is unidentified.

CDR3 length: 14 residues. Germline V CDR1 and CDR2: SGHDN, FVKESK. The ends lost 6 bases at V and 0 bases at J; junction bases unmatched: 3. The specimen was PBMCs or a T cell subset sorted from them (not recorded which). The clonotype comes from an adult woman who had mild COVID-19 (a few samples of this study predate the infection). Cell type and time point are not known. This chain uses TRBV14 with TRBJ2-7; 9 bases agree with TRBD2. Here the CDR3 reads CASRASGTSYEQYF. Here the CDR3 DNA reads TGTGCCAGCAGAGCTAGCGGGACCTCCTACGAGCAGTACTTC. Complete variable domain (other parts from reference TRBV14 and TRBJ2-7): EAGVTQFPSHSVIEKGQTVTLRCDPISGHDNLYWYRRVMGKEIKFLLHFVKESKQDESGMPNNRFLAERTGGTYSTLKVQPAELEDSGVYFCASRASGTSYEQYFGPGTRLTVT.